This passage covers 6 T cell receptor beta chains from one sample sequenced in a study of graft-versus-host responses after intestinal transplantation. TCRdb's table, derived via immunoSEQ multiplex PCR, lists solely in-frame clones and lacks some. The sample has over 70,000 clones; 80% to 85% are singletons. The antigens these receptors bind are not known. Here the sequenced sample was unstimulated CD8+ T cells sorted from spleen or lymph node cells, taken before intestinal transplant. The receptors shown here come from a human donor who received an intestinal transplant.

CDR3 in amino acids: CASSLTGSLYEQYF. CDR3 nucleotides: TGTGCCAGCAGCTTAACAGGGAGCCTCTACGAGCAGTACTTC. This rearrangement joins TRBV5-6 to TRBJ2-7; D perhaps matches TRBD1 (6 bases). Germline V CDR1 and CDR2: SGHDT, YYEEEE. Trimming took off 2 bases at V and 3 bases at J, with 12 bases between the two ends. This CDR3 is built from 14 residues.

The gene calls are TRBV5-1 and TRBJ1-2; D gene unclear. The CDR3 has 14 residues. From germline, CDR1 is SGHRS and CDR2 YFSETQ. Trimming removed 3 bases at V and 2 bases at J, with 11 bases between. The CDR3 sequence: CASSSGRRNYGYTF. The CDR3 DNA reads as TGCGCCAGCAGCTCTGGGCGGCGGAACTATGGCTACACCTTC.

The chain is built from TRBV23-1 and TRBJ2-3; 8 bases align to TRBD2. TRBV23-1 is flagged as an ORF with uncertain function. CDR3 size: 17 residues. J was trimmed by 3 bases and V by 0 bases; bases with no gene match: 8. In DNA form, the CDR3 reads TGCGCCAGCAGTCAATCGAGAAGCGGGAGTACGACAGATACGCAGTATTTT. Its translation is CASSQSRSGSTTDTQYF.

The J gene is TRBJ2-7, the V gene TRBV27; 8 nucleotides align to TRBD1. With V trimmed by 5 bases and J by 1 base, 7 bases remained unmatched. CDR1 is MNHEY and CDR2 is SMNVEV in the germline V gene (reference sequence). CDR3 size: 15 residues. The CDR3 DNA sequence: TGTGCCAGCAGTCCCACTACAGGGGGATCCTACGAGCAGTACTTC. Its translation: CASSPTTGGSYEQYF.

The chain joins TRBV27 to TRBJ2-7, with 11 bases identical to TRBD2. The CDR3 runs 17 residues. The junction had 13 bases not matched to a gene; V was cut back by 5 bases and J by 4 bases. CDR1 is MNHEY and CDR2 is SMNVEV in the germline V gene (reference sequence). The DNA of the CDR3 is TGTGCCAGCAGTAGGCTAGCGGGAGGAGGGGATGCTTACGAGCAGTACTTC. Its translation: CASSRLAGGGDAYEQYF.

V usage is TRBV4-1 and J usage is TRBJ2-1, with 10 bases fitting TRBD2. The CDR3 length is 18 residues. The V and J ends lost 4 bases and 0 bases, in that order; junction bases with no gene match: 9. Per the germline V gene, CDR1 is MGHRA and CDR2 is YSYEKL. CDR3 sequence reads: CASSLLSSGGYSYNEQFF. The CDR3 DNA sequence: TGCGCCAGCAGCCTCCTGTCTAGCGGGGGTTACTCCTACAATGAGCAGTTCTTC.